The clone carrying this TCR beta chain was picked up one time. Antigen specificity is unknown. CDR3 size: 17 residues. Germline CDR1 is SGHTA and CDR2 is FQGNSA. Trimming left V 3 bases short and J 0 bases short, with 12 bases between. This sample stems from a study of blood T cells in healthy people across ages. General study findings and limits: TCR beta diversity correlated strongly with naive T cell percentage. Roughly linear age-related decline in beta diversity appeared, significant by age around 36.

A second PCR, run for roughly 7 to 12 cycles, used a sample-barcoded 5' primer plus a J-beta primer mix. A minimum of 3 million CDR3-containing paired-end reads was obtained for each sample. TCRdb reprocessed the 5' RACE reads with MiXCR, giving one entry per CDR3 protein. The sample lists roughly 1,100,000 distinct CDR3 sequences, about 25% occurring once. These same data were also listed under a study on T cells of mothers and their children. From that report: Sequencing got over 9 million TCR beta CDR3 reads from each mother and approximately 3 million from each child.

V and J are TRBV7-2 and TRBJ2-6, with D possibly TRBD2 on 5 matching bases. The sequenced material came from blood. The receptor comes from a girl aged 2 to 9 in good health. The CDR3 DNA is TGTGCCAGCAGCTTGAGCGGTACTCTCTCTGGGGCCAACGTCCTGACTTTC. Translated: CASSLSGTLSGANVLTF. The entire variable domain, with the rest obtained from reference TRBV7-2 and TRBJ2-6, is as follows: GAGVSQSPSNKVTEKGKDVELRCDPISGHTALYWYRQSLGQGLEFLIYFQGNSAPDKSGLPSDRFSAERTGGSVSTLTIQRTQQEDSAVYLCASSLSGTLSGANVLTFGAGSRLTVL.